This entry lists 25 T cell receptor beta chains sequenced from one sample in a study of OX40 agonist ivuxolimab in advanced cancers. The repertoire was sequenced with immunoSEQ multiplex PCR; TCRdb's copy has only in-frame clones and lacks some. The repertoire holds about 150,000 clones, with around 94% as singletons. Material: CD4+ or CD8+ T cells sorted from blood, obtained in a trial of the OX40 agonist ivuxolimab. Receptors originate from an adult with an advanced solid tumor such as melanoma, head and neck, liver or kidney cancer.

V gene TRBV28 combines with J gene TRBJ2-7; 7 bases are a match to TRBD2. The V segment lost 2 bases and the J segment 3 bases; nucleotides outside the gene matches: 1. Germline values: CDR1 MDHEN, CDR2 SYDVKM. The length of the CDR3 is 13 residues. CDR3 bases: TGTGCCAGCAGTTTAGGGAGGGGCTACGAGCAGTACTTC. Residues: CASSLGRGYEQYF.

The chain combines TRBV6-5 with TRBJ2-1, with 7 nucleotides matching TRBD2. V shed 4 bases, J shed 12 bases, and the junction held 18 bases outside the gene matches. This CDR3 contains 16 residues. CDR1 is MNHEY, CDR2 SVGAGI, per germline. The CDR3 coding sequence is TGTGCCAGCAGTTTATTGGCGACTAGCTCTACCGTGGGGCAGTTCTTC. This gives the protein CASSLLATSSTVGQFF.

This sequence joins TRBV6-5 and TRBJ2-1; D may be TRBD2 (6 bases). CDR3 length: 15 residues. Germline V CDR1 and CDR2: MNHEY, SVGAGI. V was trimmed by 6 bases and J by 4 bases, leaving 16 bases between them. CDR3 in DNA: TGTGCCAGCAGAAGTAGCGGTGCGGCATACAATGAGCAGTTCTTC. Translating it yields CASRSSGAAYNEQFF.

The chain carries TRBV7-8 and TRBJ2-7; no clear D gene. With 5 bases removed from V and 2 bases from J, the gap between germline ends came to 16 bases. Germline values: CDR1 SGHVS, CDR2 FQNEAQ. The CDR3 contains 15 residues. In DNA form, the CDR3 reads TGTGCCAGCAGCCCCCCTTTAGCCGTAGCCTACGAGCAGTACTTC. As protein: CASSPPLAVAYEQYF. Filled out from reference TRBV7-8 and TRBJ2-7, the complete variable domain reads GAGVSQSPRYKVAKRGQDVALRCDPISGHVSLFWYQQALGQGPEFLTYFQNEAQLDKSGLPSDRFFAERPEGSVSTLKIQRTQQEDSAVYLCASSPPLAVAYEQYFGPGTRLTVT.

The chain recombines TRBV11-3 with TRBJ2-1, with D tentatively TRBD1 (5 bases). V lost 5 bases and J lost 0, with 11 bases in between. The CDR3 loop spans 15 amino acids. Germline CDR1 is SGHNT and CDR2 is YENEEA. CDR3 nucleotide sequence: TGTGCCAGCAGCGCGGACATGAGCTCCTACAATGAGCAGTTCTTC. It codes for CASSADMSSYNEQFF.

This clone was picked up a small number of times. The rearrangement uses TRBV30 and TRBJ1-1, with D perhaps TRBD1 (5 bases). The germline V and J ends were trimmed by 0 bases and 9 bases, with 23 bases remaining between them. The CDR3 runs to 16 residues. Germline lookup yields CDR1 GTSNPN and CDR2 SVGIG (reference sequence). CDR3 region: CAWSVSSGVVMVKAFF. The DNA of the CDR3 is TGTGCCTGGAGTGTATCGTCGGGGGTTGTTATGGTGAAAGCTTTCTTT.

This chain uses TRBV19 with TRBJ2-1, with 10 positions matching TRBD1. The CDR3 is 13 residues long. Germline V CDR1 and CDR2: LNHDA, SQIVND (reference sequence). Trimming removed 11 bases from V and 7 bases from J; junction bases left unmatched: 8. The CDR3 region is CAGGTGVGNEQFF. The CDR3, as DNA: TGTGCCGGGGGGACAGGGGTCGGTAATGAGCAGTTCTTC.

This clone occurred a few times. The rearrangement joins TRBV5-1 to TRBJ2-1; D is unclear. Germline values: CDR1 SGHRS, CDR2 YFSETQ. V was shortened by 0 bases and J by 3 bases, with 7 bases between the two germline ends. This CDR3 spans 14 amino acids. CDR3 coding DNA: TGCGCCAGCAGCTTGGAGGCCATCTACAATGAGCAGTTCTTC. Protein product: CASSLEAIYNEQFF.

The rearrangement links TRBV10-3 to TRBJ1-3, with TRBD1 matching 9 bases. Germline lookup yields CDR1 ENHRY and CDR2 SYGVKD. J lost 7 bases, V lost 3 bases, and 4 bases had no gene match. The CDR3 totals 14 residues. The CDR3 region is CAISDTGGGNTIYF. In nucleotides, the CDR3 is TGTGCCATCAGTGATACAGGGGGCGGTAACACCATATATTTT.

The V gene is TRBV2, the J gene TRBJ1-2; D call uncertain. With 6 bases removed from V and 7 bases from J, the gap between germline ends came to 15 bases. This CDR3 spans 13 amino acids. The germline gives CDR1 SNHLY, CDR2 FYNNEI. The CDR3 DNA reads TGTGCCAGCAGGCCAGACCTTATTTCTGGCTACACCTTC. Amino acid sequence: CASRPDLISGYTF.

This clone was seen a single time. The chain combines TRBV6-1 with TRBJ1-1, with 7 bases lining up with TRBD1. Trimming took 8 bases from V and 1 from J; bases not matched to a gene: 7. Germline V CDR1 and CDR2: MNHNS, SASEGT. This CDR3 contains 14 residues. The CDR3 bases are TGTGCCAGCCACAGGGGAGGGGGGAACACTGAAGCTTTCTTT. Residues: CASHRGGGNTEAFF.

The J gene is TRBJ1-3, the V gene TRBV2, with TRBD1 as a possible D gene (5 bases). This CDR3 spans 15 amino acids. Trimming stripped 2 bases from V and 0 bases from J, with 8 bases between. Germline V gene lookup returns CDR1 SNHLY and CDR2 FYNNEI. The CDR3 DNA is TGTGCCAGCAGTGAATTGGGGACCTCTGGAAACACCATATATTTT. Translating it yields CASSELGTSGNTIYF.

The CDR3 reads CASSYGPGQLNSPLHF. Written as DNA, the CDR3 is TGTGCCAGCAGTTACGGTCCGGGACAGTTAAATTCACCCCTCCACTTT. This chain uses TRBV6-5 with TRBJ1-6; TRBD1 matches at 7 bases. The CDR3 is 16 amino acids. V shed 2 bases, J shed 7 bases, and the junction held 8 bases outside the gene matches. Germline CDR1 reads MNHEY; CDR2 reads SVGAGI.

The chain combines TRBV7-6 with TRBJ2-1, with 11 bases that match TRBD2. The junction had 11 bases not matched to a gene; V was cut back by 4 bases and J by 9 bases. Per the germline V gene, CDR1 is SGHVS and CDR2 is FNYEAQ. There are 16 residues in the CDR3. CDR3 DNA: TGTGCCAGCAGCTCCAGCGGGGCTAGCGGGAGGCGTGAGCAGTTCTTC. Its translation: CASSSSGASGRREQFF.

This clone was seen just once. The chain joins TRBV10-2 to TRBJ2-5; D remains ambiguous. V was clipped by 9 bases and J by 1 base, with 9 bases between them. The CDR3 has 12 residues. Germline V lookup: CDR1 WSHSY, CDR2 SAAADI. CDR3 protein: CASGWSQETQYF. The CDR3, as DNA: TGCGCCAGTGGGTGGAGCCAAGAGACCCAGTACTTC.

This clone has a handful of counts. The chain couples TRBV7-9 to TRBJ1-1; D is unresolved. From germline, CDR1 is SEHNR and CDR2 FQNEAQ (reference sequence). V lost 1 base and J lost 5, with 14 bases in between. The CDR3 consists of 15 residues. Here the CDR3 reads CASSLGGASRTEAFF. CDR3 DNA sequence: TGTGCCAGCAGCTTAGGTGGCGCCTCGCGGACTGAAGCTTTCTTT.

This clone was seen just once. This chain links TRBV6-6 with TRBJ2-3; tentatively, D is TRBD2 (7 bases). Germline CDR1 reads MNHNY; CDR2 reads SVGAGI (reference sequence). This CDR3 contains 14 residues. Here the CDR3 reads CAISGGGAGDTQYF. The CDR3 coding sequence is TGTGCTATCTCCGGCGGGGGCGCGGGGGATACGCAGTATTTT.

This clone was observed a single time. In DNA form, the CDR3 reads TGCGCCAGCAGCGGACAGGGCAGCTCCTACAATGAGCAGTTCTTC. Translating it yields CASSGQGSSYNEQFF. The chain recombines TRBV5-1 with TRBJ2-1; TRBD1 agrees at 8 bases. Germline V lookup: CDR1 SGHRS, CDR2 YFSETQ. This CDR3 region has 15 residues. V was clipped by 4 bases and J by 0 bases; unmatched bases: 3.

V usage is TRBV10-3 and J usage is TRBJ2-1; tentatively, D is TRBD2 (7 bases). V was clipped by 4 bases and J by 0 bases, with 10 bases between them. Germline V lookup: CDR1 ENHRY, CDR2 SYGVKD. The CDR3 has 15 amino acids. CDR3 loop: CAISGGGASYNEQFF. DNA for the CDR3: TGTGCCATCAGTGGCGGGGGCGCCTCCTACAATGAGCAGTTCTTC.

This clone was counted a single time. The rearrangement links TRBV5-4 to TRBJ2-7, with 7 positions matching TRBD2. From germline, CDR1 is SGHNT and CDR2 YYREEE (reference sequence). The CDR3 runs 15 residues. V lost 0 bases, J lost 1 base, and 4 bases stayed unmatched. The CDR3 sequence is CASSLDAGDSYEQYF. CDR3 coding DNA: TGTGCCAGCAGCTTGGATGCGGGGGATTCCTACGAGCAGTACTTC.

The chain is built from TRBV5-1 and TRBJ2-5; 8 nucleotides line up with TRBD2. This CDR3 contains 16 residues. J lost 1 base, V lost 1 base, and 6 bases had no gene match. Per the germline V gene, CDR1 is SGHRS and CDR2 is YFSETQ. The CDR3 DNA follows: TGCGCCAGCAGCTTGACGGGGGGGCTGCCCCAAGAGACCCAGTACTTC. Protein product: CASSLTGGLPQETQYF.

This clone was seen more than once but under ten times. V is TRBV2 and J is TRBJ1-6; 10 nucleotides agree with TRBD1. Germline values: CDR1 SNHLY, CDR2 FYNNEI. This CDR3 is built from 14 residues. V shed 8 bases and J 9 bases; nucleotides not matched to a gene: 7. CDR3 region: CASGGQGDGSPLHF. The CDR3 nucleotides are TGTGCCAGCGGCGGACAGGGGGATGGTTCACCCCTCCACTTT.

CDR3 amino acids: CAWSRRYNSPLHF. The DNA for the CDR3 is TGTGCCTGGAGCAGACGGTATAATTCACCCCTCCACTTT. This chain joins TRBV30 and TRBJ1-6; the D is unclear. The CDR3 totals 13 residues. The germline CDR1 and CDR2 sequences are GTSNPN and SVGIG (reference sequence). V lost 3 bases to trimming and J lost 4 bases, with 7 bases between them.

This chain joins TRBV4-2 and TRBJ1-2; D is possibly TRBD1 (5 bases). Germline lookup yields CDR1 LGHNA and CDR2 YNFKEQ. The ends were cut back, 4 bases at V and 6 bases at J, with 12 bases in the middle. There are 13 residues in the CDR3. The CDR3 sequence is CASSLNGGDGYTF. As DNA, the CDR3 is TGTGCCAGCAGCCTTAACGGAGGGGATGGCTACACCTTC.

This chain's CDR3 is CASSIWGPRANVLTF. CDR3 bases: TGTGCCAGTAGTATTTGGGGCCCTCGGGCCAACGTCCTGACTTTC. This chain joins TRBV19 and TRBJ2-6; tentatively, D is TRBD1 (5 bases). The CDR3 sequence is 15 residues long. Germline-derived CDR1 and CDR2 are LNHDA and SQIVND (reference sequence). The ends were cut back, 3 bases at V and 5 bases at J, with 11 bases in the middle.